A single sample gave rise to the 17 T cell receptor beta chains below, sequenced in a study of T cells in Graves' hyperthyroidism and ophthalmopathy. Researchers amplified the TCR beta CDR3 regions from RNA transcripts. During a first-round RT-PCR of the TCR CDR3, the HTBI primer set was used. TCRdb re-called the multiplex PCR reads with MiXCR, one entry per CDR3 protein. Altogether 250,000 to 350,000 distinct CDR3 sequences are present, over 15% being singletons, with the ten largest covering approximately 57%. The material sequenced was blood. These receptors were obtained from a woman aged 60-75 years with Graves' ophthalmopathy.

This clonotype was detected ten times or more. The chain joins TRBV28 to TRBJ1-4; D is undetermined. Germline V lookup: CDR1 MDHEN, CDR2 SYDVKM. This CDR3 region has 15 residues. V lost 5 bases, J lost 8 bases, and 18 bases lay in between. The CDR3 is CASSIQESRQEKLFF. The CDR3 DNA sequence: TGTGCCAGCAGTATCCAGGAATCTCGTCAGGAAAAACTGTTTTTT.

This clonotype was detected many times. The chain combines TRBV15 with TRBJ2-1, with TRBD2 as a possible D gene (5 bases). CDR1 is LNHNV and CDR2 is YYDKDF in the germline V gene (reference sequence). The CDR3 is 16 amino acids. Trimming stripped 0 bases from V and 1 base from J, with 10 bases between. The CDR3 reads CATSRDLTGSYNEQFF. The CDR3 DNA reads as TGTGCCACCAGCAGAGATCTAACGGGATCCTACAATGAGCAGTTCTTC.

The CDR3 nucleotides read TGTGCCAGCAGTTACTCCGGGGAGAACAATGAGCAGTTCTTC. Its translation is CASSYSGENNEQFF. The rearrangement uses TRBV6-5 and TRBJ2-1; TRBD2 might be the D (5 bases). V was trimmed by 0 bases and J by 5 bases, leaving 8 bases between them. Per germline, CDR1 MNHEY and CDR2 SVGAGI. The CDR3 extends over 14 amino acids.

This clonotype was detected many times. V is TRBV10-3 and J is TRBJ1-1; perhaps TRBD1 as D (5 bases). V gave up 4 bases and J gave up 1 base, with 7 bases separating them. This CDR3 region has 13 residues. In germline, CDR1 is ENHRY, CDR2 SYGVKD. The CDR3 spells CAISVGGNTEAFF. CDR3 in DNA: TGTGCCATCAGTGTTGGGGGGAACACTGAAGCTTTCTTT.

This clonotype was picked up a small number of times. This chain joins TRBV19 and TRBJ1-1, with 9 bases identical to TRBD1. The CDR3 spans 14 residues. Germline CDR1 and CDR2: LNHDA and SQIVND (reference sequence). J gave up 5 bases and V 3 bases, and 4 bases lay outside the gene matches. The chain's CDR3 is CASSMTGGQTEAFF. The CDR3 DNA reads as TGTGCCAGTAGTATGACAGGGGGACAGACTGAAGCTTTCTTT.

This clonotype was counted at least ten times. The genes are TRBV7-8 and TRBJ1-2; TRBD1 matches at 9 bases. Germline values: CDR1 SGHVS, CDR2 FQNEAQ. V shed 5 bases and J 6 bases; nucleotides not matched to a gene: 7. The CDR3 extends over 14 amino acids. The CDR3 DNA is TGTGCCAGCAGCGCCCTGACAGGGGGAAATGGCTACACCTTC. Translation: CASSALTGGNGYTF.

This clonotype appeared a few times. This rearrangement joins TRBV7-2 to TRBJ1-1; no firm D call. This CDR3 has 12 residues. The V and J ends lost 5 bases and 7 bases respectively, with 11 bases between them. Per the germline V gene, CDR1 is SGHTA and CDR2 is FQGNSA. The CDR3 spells CASSDLSGEAFF. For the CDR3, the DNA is TGTGCCAGCAGCGATCTTTCCGGTGAAGCTTTCTTT.

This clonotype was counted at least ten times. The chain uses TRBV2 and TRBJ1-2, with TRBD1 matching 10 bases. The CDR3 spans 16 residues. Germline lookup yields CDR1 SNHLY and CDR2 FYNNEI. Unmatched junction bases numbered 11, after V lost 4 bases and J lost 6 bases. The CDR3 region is CASSGIPGQGTDGYTF. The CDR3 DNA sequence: TGTGCCAGCAGTGGAATCCCGGGACAGGGGACGGATGGCTACACCTTC.

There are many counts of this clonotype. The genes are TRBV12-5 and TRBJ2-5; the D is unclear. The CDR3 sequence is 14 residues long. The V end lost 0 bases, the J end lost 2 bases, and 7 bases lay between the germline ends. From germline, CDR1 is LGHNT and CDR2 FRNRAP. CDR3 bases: TGTGCTAGTGGTTTGGTACGAAATCAAGAGACCCAGTACTTC. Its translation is CASGLVRNQETQYF.

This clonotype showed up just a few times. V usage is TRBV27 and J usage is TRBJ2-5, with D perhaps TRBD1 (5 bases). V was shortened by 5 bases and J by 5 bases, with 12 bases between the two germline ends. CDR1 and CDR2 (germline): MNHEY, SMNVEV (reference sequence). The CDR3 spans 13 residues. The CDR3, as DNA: TGTGCCAGCAGTCTACTTAGGGGTGAGACCCAGTACTTC. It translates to CASSLLRGETQYF.

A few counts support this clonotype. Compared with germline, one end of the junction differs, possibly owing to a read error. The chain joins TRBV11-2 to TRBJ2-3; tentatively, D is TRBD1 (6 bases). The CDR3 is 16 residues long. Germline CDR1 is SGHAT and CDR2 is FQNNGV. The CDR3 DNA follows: TGTGCCAGCAGCTCACCCGCAGGGGTAAGCACGGATACGCAGTATTTT. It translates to CASSSPAGVSTDTQYF.

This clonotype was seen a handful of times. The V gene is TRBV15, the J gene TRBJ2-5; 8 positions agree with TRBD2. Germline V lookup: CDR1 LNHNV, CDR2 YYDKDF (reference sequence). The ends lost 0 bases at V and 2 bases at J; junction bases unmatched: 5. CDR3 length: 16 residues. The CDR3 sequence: CATSRDSGTNQETQYF. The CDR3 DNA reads TGTGCCACCAGCAGAGATAGCGGGACAAATCAAGAGACCCAGTACTTC.

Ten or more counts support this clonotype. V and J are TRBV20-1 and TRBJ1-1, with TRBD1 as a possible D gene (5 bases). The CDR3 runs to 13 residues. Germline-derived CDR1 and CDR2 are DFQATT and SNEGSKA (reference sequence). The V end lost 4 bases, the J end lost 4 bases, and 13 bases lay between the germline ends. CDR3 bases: TGCAGTGCTAACCGTCCAGGGCGCACTGAAGCTTTCTTT. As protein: CSANRPGRTEAFF.

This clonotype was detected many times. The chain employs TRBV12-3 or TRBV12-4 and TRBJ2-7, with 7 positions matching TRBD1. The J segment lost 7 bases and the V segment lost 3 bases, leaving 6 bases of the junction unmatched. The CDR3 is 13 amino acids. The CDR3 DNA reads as TGTGCCAGCAGTTTTTTGGGACAGAGTGAGCAGTACTTC. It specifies CASSFLGQSEQYF.

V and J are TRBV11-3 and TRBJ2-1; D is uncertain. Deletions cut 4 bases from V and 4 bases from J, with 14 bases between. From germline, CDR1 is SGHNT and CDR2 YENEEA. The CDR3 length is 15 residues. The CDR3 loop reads CASSSWRVNYNEQFF. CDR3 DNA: TGTGCCAGCAGCTCTTGGCGCGTCAATTACAATGAGCAGTTCTTC.

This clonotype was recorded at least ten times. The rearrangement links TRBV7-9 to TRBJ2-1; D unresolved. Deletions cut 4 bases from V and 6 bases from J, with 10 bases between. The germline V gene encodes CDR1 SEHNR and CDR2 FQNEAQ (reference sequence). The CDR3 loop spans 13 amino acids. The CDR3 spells CASSSRMGNEQFF. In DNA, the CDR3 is TGTGCCAGCAGCTCCCGGATGGGCAATGAGCAGTTCTTC.

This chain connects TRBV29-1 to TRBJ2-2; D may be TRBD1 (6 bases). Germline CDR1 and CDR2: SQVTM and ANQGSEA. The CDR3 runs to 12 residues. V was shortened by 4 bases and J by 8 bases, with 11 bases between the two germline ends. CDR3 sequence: CSVGLGAGELFF. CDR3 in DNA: TGCAGCGTTGGTCTGGGGGCGGGGGAGCTGTTTTTT.